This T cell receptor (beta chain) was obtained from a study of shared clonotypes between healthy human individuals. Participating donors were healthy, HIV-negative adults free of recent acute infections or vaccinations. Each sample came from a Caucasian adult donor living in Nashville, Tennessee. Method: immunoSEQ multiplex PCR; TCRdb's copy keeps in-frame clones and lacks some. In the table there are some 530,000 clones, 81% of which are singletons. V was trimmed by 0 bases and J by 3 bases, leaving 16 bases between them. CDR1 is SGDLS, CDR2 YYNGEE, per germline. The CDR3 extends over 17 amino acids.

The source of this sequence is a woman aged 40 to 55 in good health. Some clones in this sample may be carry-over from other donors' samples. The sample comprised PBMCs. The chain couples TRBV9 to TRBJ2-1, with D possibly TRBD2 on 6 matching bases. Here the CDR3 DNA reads TGTGCCAGCAGCGTAGGAGGTGGAGGGACCTTCTACAATGAGCAGTTCTTC. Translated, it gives CASSVGGGGTFYNEQFF.